The TCR beta chain described here comes from a study of cytomegalovirus exposure and HLA in healthy donors. Study details: HLA-typed donors were the source of approximately 80 million unique TCRs, which an early data release held. Study-wide findings and caveats: In a later analysis, most CMV-associated TCR beta chains appeared HLA-restricted. Immune exposure information comprised only CMV serostatus.

The PCR had 60 Vbeta and 13 Jbeta primers. Here immunoSEQ multiplex PCR was the method, and the copy in TCRdb shows in-frame clones only, minus some. The data show fewer than 200,000 clones, with around 69% seen just once and 1.2% to 1.5% held by the top ten. For this clone: Its antigen is undetermined.

The TCR originated in a man in his 60s in good health and CMV-seronegative. Source material: PBMCs.

This CDR3 is CSAEVMLADTQYF. The DNA for the CDR3 is TGCAGCGCTGAGGTAATGCTCGCGGATACGCAGTATTTT. The chain has TRBV29-1 and TRBJ2-3; D unresolved. The length of the CDR3 is 13 residues. V lost 7 bases and J 6 bases, leaving 17 bases between the germline ends. Germline CDR1 SQVTM, CDR2 ANQGSEA.